This T cell receptor (beta chain) was observed in a study of control samples from healthy donors and cancer patients. Clones were sequenced by immunoSEQ multiplex PCR, and TCRdb holds only the in-frame ones, with some missing. The sample has 150,000 or so clones, over 85% seen once. The CDR3 is 18 residues long. Trimming at V came to 4 bases and at J to 5 bases, leaving 14 bases not matched to a gene. Germline-derived CDR1 and CDR2 are SGHVS and FNYEAQ. The source material was blood. This receptor was taken from a man aged 25 to 40 in good health. The J gene is TRBJ1-1, the V gene TRBV7-6, with TRBD1 matching over 12 bases. CDR3 nucleotides: TGTGCCAGCAGCTCTAGACCGGGACAGGGGGCCTTGGGAACTGAAGCTTTCTTT. This gives the protein CASSSRPGQGALGTEAFF. The whole variable domain, filled in from reference TRBV7-6 and TRBJ1-1, reads GAGVSQSPRYKVTKRGQDVALRCDPISGHVSLYWYRQALGQGPEFLTYFNYEAQQDKSGLPNDRFSAERPEGSISTLTIQRTEQRDSAMYRCASSSRPGQGALGTEAFFGQGTRLTVV.